This entry features one T cell receptor beta chain sequence. Its specificity is not known. The data originate from a study of metastatic and nonmetastatic thyroid tumors. Study at large: Blood and tumor or nodule tissue repertoires from malignant and benign thyroid patients were compared. Study-wide findings and caveats: The reported finding was significantly higher TCR beta diversity in malignant thyroid tumors relative to benign nodules, in blood and tumor.

TCRdb re-analyzed the PCR reads through MiXCR. The table has over 15,000 clones, around 28% seen once. All patients reached thyroid surgery having received no treatment beforehand. The J segment lost 7 bases and the V segment lost 7 bases, leaving 6 bases of the junction unmatched. The CDR3 consists of 13 residues. CDR1 MDHEN and CDR2 SYDVKM come from the germline V gene. This clonotype originated in a male donor with papillary thyroid cancer or a benign thyroid nodule (not recorded which). Some clones in this sample may be carry-over from other donors' samples. The chain joins TRBV28 to TRBJ2-7, with TRBD2 matching 11 bases. Sequenced sample: tumor tissue. CDR3 amino acids: CASKLAGAREQYF. The DNA of the CDR3 is TGTGCCAGCAAACTAGCGGGAGCTCGAGAGCAGTACTTC.